The 28 T cell receptor beta chains below all came from one sample that was sequenced in a study of shared clonotypes between healthy human individuals. The method was immunoSEQ multiplex PCR; TCRdb's version includes in-frame clones alone and lacks a portion of them. This sample yields millions of clones, of which just over 90% are seen a single time; about 0.39% belongs to the top ten. The material sequenced was naive CD4+ T cells from PBMCs. Specified subset: CD45RA+ positively selected. The receptors shown here come from a man between 18 and 35 years old in good health. Some clones in this sample may be carry-over from other donors' samples.

The V gene is TRBV7-9, the J gene TRBJ1-6; D may be TRBD1 (5 bases). Trimming left V 6 bases short and J 7 bases short, with 13 bases between. Germline V gene lookup returns CDR1 SEHNR and CDR2 FQNEAQ (reference sequence). There are 14 residues in the CDR3. The CDR3 region is CASRRRQTNSPLHF. The CDR3 nucleotides are TGTGCCAGCAGACGTAGACAGACGAATTCACCCCTCCACTTT.

The chain uses TRBV4-2 and TRBJ1-1; no clear D gene. CDR3 length: 14 residues. Germline V CDR1 and CDR2: LGHNA, YNFKEQ. Trimming took off 2 bases at V and 0 bases at J, with 7 bases between the two ends. The CDR3 here is CASSQRTMNTEAFF. The CDR3 nucleotides are TGTGCCAGCAGCCAACGGACCATGAACACTGAAGCTTTCTTT.

This clone came up a few times. At the DNA level, this CDR3 is encoded by other sequences in the same sample as well. This chain links TRBV15 with TRBJ2-5, with D perhaps matching TRBD2 (6 bases). The V gene lost 5 bases and the J gene lost 2 bases, with 9 bases spanning the gap. The CDR3 has 13 residues. The germline V gene encodes CDR1 LNHNV and CDR2 YYDKDF (reference sequence). CDR3 nucleotides: TGTGCCACCAGCCGGGACTTTCAAGAGACCCAGTACTTC. Amino acids: CATSRDFQETQYF.

The rearrangement joins TRBV5-1 to TRBJ2-3; possible D gene TRBD1, 5 bases. The CDR3 is 15 residues long. Looked up from germline, CDR1 is SGHRS and CDR2 is YFSETQ. Trimming pared 3 bases from V and 3 bases from J, leaving 14 bases between. CDR3 nucleotides: TGCGCCAGCAGCTCCAGGGCAGGATTTACAGATACGCAGTATTTT. It codes for CASSSRAGFTDTQYF.

J is TRBJ1-2 and V is TRBV9; 12 bases are a match to TRBD1. This CDR3 has 16 amino acids. From germline, CDR1 is SGDLS and CDR2 YYNGEE. V shed 3 bases, J shed 8 bases, and the junction held 11 bases outside the gene matches. The chain's CDR3 is CASSESRDRGRRGYTF. The CDR3 nucleotides are TGTGCCAGCAGCGAATCGAGGGACAGGGGGCGAAGGGGCTACACCTTC.

The rearrangement uses TRBV28 and TRBJ1-5; no clear D. This CDR3 has 15 amino acids. Germline values: CDR1 MDHEN, CDR2 SYDVKM. The ends were cut back, 1 base at V and 2 bases at J, with 9 bases in the middle. CDR3 residues: CASSLSAFGNQPQHF. CDR3 in DNA: TGTGCCAGCAGTTTATCGGCGTTTGGCAATCAGCCCCAGCATTTT.

The chain combines TRBV29-1 with TRBJ2-3; D perhaps matches TRBD1 (6 bases). Germline CDR1 and CDR2: SQVTM and ANQGSEA. The length of the CDR3 is 13 residues. Trimming cost V 3 bases and J 3 bases, with 10 bases left between them. The CDR3 region is CSVEQGWTDTQYF. For the CDR3, the DNA is TGCAGCGTTGAGCAGGGGTGGACAGATACGCAGTATTTT.

This clone was seen once. The chain has TRBV11-2 and TRBJ2-1; 8 bases are shared with TRBD2. Germline assignment: CDR1 SGHAT and CDR2 FQNNGV. The V and J ends lost 4 bases and 4 bases, in that order; junction bases with no gene match: 9. This CDR3 has 16 amino acids. The CDR3 spells CASSSGRGGRYNEQFF. In DNA form, the CDR3 reads TGTGCCAGCAGCTCCGGTCGGGGCGGGAGGTACAATGAGCAGTTCTTC. The entire variable domain, with the rest obtained from reference TRBV11-2 and TRBJ2-1, is as follows: EAGVAQSPRYKIIEKRQSVAFWCNPISGHATLYWYQQILGQGPKLLIQFQNNGVVDDSQLPKDRFSAERLKGVDSTLKIQPAKLEDSAVYLCASSSGRGGRYNEQFFGPGTRLTVL.

The chain uses TRBV28 and TRBJ1-2; TRBD1 agrees at 10 bases. The CDR3 is 14 residues long. From germline, CDR1 is MDHEN and CDR2 SYDVKM. The J segment lost 8 bases and the V segment lost 5 bases, leaving 8 bases of the junction unmatched. CDR3 region: CASSRDRGLRGYTF. The CDR3 DNA follows: TGTGCCAGCAGTCGAGACAGGGGGCTCCGCGGCTACACCTTC.

V gene TRBV5-4 combines with J gene TRBJ2-5, with D perhaps TRBD1 (6 bases). Germline-derived CDR1 and CDR2 are SGHNT and YYREEE (reference sequence). Trimming stripped 1 base from V and 0 bases from J, with 10 bases between. There are 15 residues in the CDR3. CDR3: CASSLSDRYQETQYF. CDR3 DNA sequence: TGTGCCAGCAGCTTGTCTGACAGGTACCAAGAGACCCAGTACTTC.

Of note for this clone: The same CDR3 can be traced to other DNA sequences in this sample. The V call is TRBV5-1, the J call TRBJ2-3, with TRBD1 identical over 7 bases. The CDR3 loop spans 13 amino acids. In germline, CDR1 is SGHRS, CDR2 YFSETQ. V was pared by 6 bases and J by 1 base, with 2 bases of the junction left unmatched. The CDR3 coding sequence is TGCGCCAGCACAGGGGGTGGCACAGATACGCAGTATTTT. It yields the protein CASTGGGTDTQYF.

The rearrangement links TRBV11-2 to TRBJ2-3; D not certain. Germline V gives CDR1 SGHAT, CDR2 FQNNGV. The V and J ends lost 2 bases and 0 bases respectively, with 3 bases between them. The CDR3 length is 13 residues. Here the CDR3 reads CASSLISTDTQYF. The CDR3 DNA sequence: TGTGCCAGCAGCTTAATAAGCACAGATACGCAGTATTTT.

The chain uses TRBV27 and TRBJ1-5; D gene uncertain. Per germline, CDR1 MNHEY and CDR2 SMNVEV (reference sequence). Trimming took 5 bases from V and 7 from J, leaving 9 bases between them. CDR3 length equals 12 residues. In nucleotides, the CDR3 is TGTGCCAGCAGTGACTTGGGACAGCCCCAGCATTTT. This encodes CASSDLGQPQHF.

This chain joins TRBV5-1 and TRBJ2-3; D might be TRBD1 or TRBD2, each matching 5 bases. The CDR3 runs 16 residues. Trimming took off 2 bases at V and 0 bases at J, with 13 bases between the two ends. CDR1 SGHRS and CDR2 YFSETQ come from the germline V gene. The CDR3: CASSLDSGRSTDTQYF. CDR3 nucleotide sequence: TGCGCCAGCAGCTTAGACAGCGGAAGAAGCACAGATACGCAGTATTTT.

The V call is TRBV28, the J call TRBJ1-2; maybe TRBD1 (6 bases). Trimming removed 3 bases from V and 8 bases from J, with 13 bases in between. CDR1 MDHEN and CDR2 SYDVKM come from the germline V gene. The CDR3 is made up of 13 amino acids. CDR3 in amino acids: CASSLVQGGGYTF. As DNA, the CDR3 is TGTGCCAGCAGTTTGGTACAGGGAGGCGGCTACACCTTC.

The chain links TRBV11-2 to TRBJ2-7; possibly TRBD2 for D (5 bases). Deletions cut 6 bases from V and 1 base from J, with 10 bases between. CDR3 length: 13 amino acids. Germline CDR1 reads SGHAT; CDR2 reads FQNNGV. The CDR3 DNA reads as TGTGCCAGCAGGCGGGCATCTTCCTACGAGCAGTACTTC. Encoded protein: CASRRASSYEQYF.

The V gene is TRBV2, the J gene TRBJ1-5, with 12 bases lining up with TRBD1. Germline V lookup: CDR1 SNHLY, CDR2 FYNNEI. Trimming took 6 bases from V and 1 from J; bases not matched to a gene: 10. This CDR3 is built from 18 residues. The CDR3 sequence is CASRAGTGGVGSNQPQHF. The CDR3 nucleotides read TGTGCCAGCAGGGCGGGGACAGGGGGCGTTGGGAGCAATCAGCCCCAGCATTTT.

The V and J genes are TRBV27 and TRBJ2-7; possible D gene TRBD2, 5 bases. CDR3 length equals 16 residues. Germline CDR1 and CDR2: MNHEY and SMNVEV (reference sequence). Trimming took 6 bases from V and 3 from J, leaving 21 bases between them. This chain's CDR3 is CASSSPAGILLYEQYF. CDR3 coding DNA: TGTGCCAGCAGCTCTCCCGCGGGCATTCTACTCTACGAGCAGTACTTC.

In regard to this clone: Additional DNA sequences in this sample encode the identical CDR3. The CDR3, as DNA: TGTGCCAGCAGGCCGGGGGGCACAGATACGCAGTATTTT. Protein product: CASRPGGTDTQYF. The chain uses TRBV6-5 and TRBJ2-3; the D gene is possibly TRBD2 (6 bases). With 6 bases removed from V and 1 base from J, the gap between germline ends came to 8 bases. The CDR3 is 13 residues long. Looked up from germline, CDR1 is MNHEY and CDR2 is SVGAGI.

The chain carries TRBV19 and TRBJ2-7; TRBD1 is a possible D gene (5 bases). The CDR3 sequence is 17 residues long. The germline V and J ends were trimmed by 6 bases and 3 bases, with 24 bases remaining between them. The germline V gene has CDR1 LNHDA and CDR2 SQIVND (reference sequence). This CDR3 is CASSQTLRVFLYYEQYF. In nucleotides, the CDR3 is TGTGCCAGTAGCCAAACCCTCAGGGTCTTCCTATACTACGAGCAGTACTTC.

This chain uses TRBV6-6 with TRBJ1-3; TRBD1 aligns across 10 bases. The CDR3 covers 15 residues. Germline CDR1 reads MNHNY; CDR2 reads SVGAGI (reference sequence). Trimming cost V 7 bases and J 3 bases; bases outside gene matches: 6. CDR3: CASKFRDRGGNTIYF. CDR3 in DNA: TGTGCCAGCAAGTTCCGGGACAGGGGTGGAAACACCATATATTTT.

In the case of this clone: This same CDR3 is encoded by further DNA sequences in the sample. The chain recombines TRBV7-2 with TRBJ2-5; 7 positions agree with TRBD2. The germline gives CDR1 SGHTA, CDR2 FQGNSA. Trimming took 5 bases from V and 2 from J; bases not matched to a gene: 5. This CDR3 region has 14 residues. CDR3 in DNA: TGTGCCAGCAGCCGCGGGAGTCGGCAAGAGACCCAGTACTTC. Translated: CASSRGSRQETQYF.

The V and J genes are TRBV9 and TRBJ2-2; TRBD2 is a possible D gene (6 bases). Germline CDR1 reads SGDLS; CDR2 reads YYNGEE. This CDR3 region has 13 residues. Trimming pared 4 bases from V and 6 bases from J, leaving 10 bases between. CDR3 coding DNA: TGTGCCAGCAGCTCCCGCGGGGCCGGGGAGCTGTTTTTT. Encoded protein: CASSSRGAGELFF.

The CDR3 region has the DNA TGTGCCAGCAGTGGACGGGGGGCGACGGGTTTGTATGGCTACACCTTC. Amino acid sequence: CASSGRGATGLYGYTF. The chain has TRBV28 and TRBJ1-2; D is perhaps TRBD1 (6 bases). The germline V gene has CDR1 MDHEN and CDR2 SYDVKM. V was trimmed by 5 bases and J by 5 bases, leaving 21 bases between them. The CDR3 is made up of 16 amino acids.

This chain uses TRBV28 with TRBJ1-2; D is unresolved. Deletions cut 6 bases from V and 8 bases from J, with 13 bases between. Germline-derived CDR1 and CDR2 are MDHEN and SYDVKM. This CDR3 has 12 amino acids. Written as DNA, the CDR3 is TGTGCCAGCAGAACCCCCGGCGCCGGCTACACCTTC. It codes for CASRTPGAGYTF.

The chain is built from TRBV6-5 and TRBJ1-3, with 10 bases that match TRBD1. There are 15 residues in the CDR3. V trimming: 6 bases; J trimming: 6 bases; junction bases outside the gene matches: 8. Germline assignment: CDR1 MNHEY and CDR2 SVGAGI. The CDR3: CASSATGTGVNTIYF. CDR3 bases: TGTGCCAGCAGCGCAACCGGGACAGGGGTAAACACCATATATTTT.

Remarks on this clone: Other DNA sequences of this sample code for an identical CDR3. V gene TRBV6-5 combines with J gene TRBJ1-1; D is undetermined. This CDR3 region has 12 residues. The V gene's germline CDR1 is MNHEY and CDR2 SVGAGI. V lost 4 bases to trimming and J lost 4 bases, with 7 bases between them. CDR3 in DNA: TGTGCCAGCAGTTCTACCACCACTGAAGCTTTCTTT. As protein: CASSSTTTEAFF.

V gene TRBV7-8 combines with J gene TRBJ2-1; perhaps TRBD2 as D (5 bases). Germline lookup yields CDR1 SGHVS and CDR2 FQNEAQ. Trimming left V 7 bases short and J 4 bases short, with 17 bases between. The CDR3 is 15 amino acids. The CDR3 here is CASISTRNAYNEQFF. The CDR3 region has the DNA TGTGCCAGCATCTCTACTAGGAACGCGTACAATGAGCAGTTCTTC.